Described below is a single TCR beta chain sequence and its context. Its antigen is still unknown. Libraries were prepared by immunoSEQ multiplex PCR; TCRdb keeps only in-frame clonotypes and omits some of them. The sample includes roughly 72,000 clones, 89% of them seen just once. From germline, CDR1 is SGDLS and CDR2 YYNGEE. Trimming took 2 bases from V and 2 from J; bases not matched to a gene: 4. CDR3 size: 15 residues. This sample was taken from a study of OX40 agonist ivuxolimab in advanced cancers. Study background: A mean age of around 63 years, range about 20 to 79, was recorded, and roughly 83% were male.

Notes on the study in general: Averaging showed that CD8+ T cells had more expanded clones than CD4+ did.

Specimen: CD4+ or CD8+ T cells sorted from blood, collected in a trial of the OX40 agonist ivuxolimab. The source of this sequence is an adult with an advanced solid tumor such as melanoma, head and neck, liver or kidney cancer. The chain combines TRBV9 with TRBJ2-3; 8 nucleotides line up with TRBD2. The CDR3 protein is CASSVSSGPTDTQYF. The CDR3 bases are TGTGCCAGCAGCGTTTCTAGCGGGCCCACAGATACGCAGTATTTT.